Listed below are T cell receptor beta chains from one sample, sequenced in a study of T cells in Graves' hyperthyroidism and ophthalmopathy. MiXCR was run by TCRdb on the multiplex PCR reads, yielding one entry per CDR3 protein. Of around 440,000 distinct CDR3 sequences in the sample, approximately 14% were seen once. The sample was blood. The origin of the receptors is a woman aged 18-29 years with Graves' hyperthyroidism. CDR3s include the opening cysteine and the closing phenylalanine or tryptophan. The D gene is left open where the match is weak. The listing skips clone size in some rows; elsewhere it reads once, few, many or a size class.

clone size,D gene,V gene,J gene,CDR3 DNA,CDR3 protein
NA,TRBD1,TRBV27,TRBJ1-4,TGTGCCAGCAGTTTATTCCCCCTACAGGGGGAAAAACTGTTTTTT,CASSLFPLQGEKLFF
few,NA,TRBV9,TRBJ2-1,TGTGCCAGCAGCCGAGGGGGGAGCTCCTACAATGAGCAGTTCTTC,CASSRGGSSYNEQFF
many,NA,TRBV7-9,TRBJ1-1,TGTGCCAGCAGCTTAGGGGCCCCGGCTGGGTTTGGAGCTTTCTTT,CASSLGAPAGFGAFF
NA,NA,TRBV5-1,TRBJ1-5,TGTGCCAGCAGCAGGTGGGGGCTCAATCAGCCCCAGCATTTT,CASSRWGLNQPQHF
few,NA,TRBV9,TRBJ1-1,TGTGCCAGCGGGAAATCTGGGGCGACTGAAGCTTTCTTT,CASGKSGATEAFF
many,NA,TRBV5-1,TRBJ1-1,TGCGCCAGCAGCTTGGATGGCAGTTTGAACACTGAAGCTTTCTTT,CASSLDGSLNTEAFF
many,TRBD1,TRBV5-1,TRBJ1-5,TGCGCCAGCAGCTTGGGGGACAGAAGCAATCAGCCCCAGCATTTT,CASSLGDRSNQPQHF
NA,NA,TRBV5-1,TRBJ2-2,TGCGCCAGCAGCGCGACACCCAGAAACACCGGGGAGCTGTTTTTT,CASSATPRNTGELFF
many,TRBD1,TRBV20-1,TRBJ2-3,TGCAGTGCCATTACCCGAACAGGGGTCGATACGCAGTATTTT,CSAITRTGVDTQYF
NA,TRBD1,TRBV4-3,TRBJ2-3,TGCGCCAGCAGCCAAGAAAGTATCGGACAGGGGAGGGCAGATACGCAGTATTTT,CASSQESIGQGRADTQYF
many,NA,TRBV7-3,TRBJ2-1,TGTGCCAGCAGCTCAGACGAAACTGAGCAGTTCTTC,CASSSDETEQFF
many,NA,TRBV7-3,TRBJ2-6,TGTGCCAGCAGCCCCTACGATCCTGGGGCCAACGTCCTGACTTTC,CASSPYDPGANVLTF
NA,NA,TRBV19,TRBJ1-1,TGTGCCAGTAGTATAGCTCGGGGAACTGAAGCTTTCTTT,CASSIARGTEAFF
many,TRBD2,TRBV4-1,TRBJ2-1,TGCGCCAGCAGCCAAGATCCGACTAGCGGATACGACAATGAGCAGTTCTTC,CASSQDPTSGYDNEQFF
few,TRBD1,TRBV20-1,TRBJ2-7,TGCAGTGCCCTTACAGGGGACAATAGGGACGAGCAGTACTTC,CSALTGDNRDEQYF
many,TRBD2,TRBV11-1,TRBJ2-5,TGTGCCAGCAGCTGCGGGACTAGCGGGAGTACCTGGGGAGAGACCCAGTACTTC,CASSCGTSGSTWGETQYF
many,NA,TRBV18,TRBJ2-1,TGTGCCAGCTCACTCCGTTTGAATGAGCAGTTCTTC,CASSLRLNEQFF
many,NA,TRBV2,TRBJ1-1,TGTGCCAGCAGTGCCCTGGAGAACACTGAAGCTTTCTTT,CASSALENTEAFF
few,NA,TRBV4-1,TRBJ2-5,TGCGCCAGCAACAGCCAAGTAGGGCTCCAAGAGACCCAGTACTTC,CASNSQVGLQETQYF
NA,NA,TRBV19,TRBJ2-1,TGTGCCAGTAGTGTCGGACAAAGCTCCTACAATGGGCAGTTCTTC,CASSVGQSSYNGQFF
many,TRBD2,TRBV20-1,TRBJ2-3,TGCAGTGCTGACCGATCGGGGGGGCGACCAGATACGCAGTATTTT,CSADRSGGRPDTQYF
many,TRBD1,TRBV4-3,TRBJ1-1,TGCGCCAGCCGGAGGGGGCTCGAGAACACTGAAGCTTTCTTT,CASRRGLENTEAFF
NA,TRBD2,TRBV28,TRBJ2-7,TGTGCCAGCAGTTTATATAGCCCAACCCTCAGGACTAGCGGCACCTACGAGCAGTACTTC,CASSLYSPTLRTSGTYEQYF
many,TRBD1,TRBV6-2/TRBV6-3,TRBJ1-5,TGTGCCAGCAGTTACGTGTCAGGGGGTAATCAGCCCCAGCATTTT,CASSYVSGGNQPQHF
few,NA,TRBV20-1,TRBJ2-7,TGCAGTGCTAGAGATTACGAGGAGGCGGACGAGCAGTACTTC,CSARDYEEADEQYF
many,NA,TRBV28,TRBJ2-3,TGTGCCAGCAGCTCGAACCGTTGGGATACAGATACGCAGTATTTT,CASSSNRWDTDTQYF
many,TRBD2,TRBV11-2,TRBJ2-5,TGTGCCAGCAGCGGACGACTAGCGCAAGAGACCCAGTACTTC,CASSGRLAQETQYF
once,NA,TRBV5-4,TRBJ1-4,TGTGCCAGCAGCCGCGGGCCCGGAGGTGAAAAACTGTTTTTT,CASSRGPGGEKLFF
many,NA,TRBV4-1,TRBJ1-2,TGCGCCAGCAGCCAAGATGCGCGGGGGGCAAATGGCTACACCTTC,CASSQDARGANGYTF
few,NA,TRBV15,TRBJ1-5,TGTGCCACCAGCAGAGAGGGTATTAATCAGCCCCAGCATTTT,CATSREGINQPQHF
NA,NA,TRBV25-1,TRBJ2-7,TGTGCCAGCAGTGACCCTGAAATGGCAGGAAGATCCTACGAGCAGTACTTC,CASSDPEMAGRSYEQYF
NA,NA,TRBV6-1,TRBJ2-1,TGTGCCAGCAGTGAAGTTCAGGGAACCTACAATGAGCAGTTCTTC,CASSEVQGTYNEQFF
many,TRBD2,TRBV7-2,TRBJ2-1,TGTGCCAGCAGCTTAGCGGTTGGGCGGGGGGGCCGCAATGAGCAGTTCTTC,CASSLAVGRGGRNEQFF
NA,NA,TRBV5-5,TRBJ1-2,TGTGCCAGCAACAGCCGGGGCCGTAACTATGGCTACACCTTC,CASNSRGRNYGYTF
few,TRBD1,TRBV7-9,TRBJ1-1,TGTGCCAGCAGCCACTTCCCGGGACAGGGGAACACTGAAGCTTTCTTT,CASSHFPGQGNTEAFF
few,NA,TRBV7-9,TRBJ2-5,TGTGCCAGCAGCTTATCGATCTCCGGCGAGACCCAGTACTTC,CASSLSISGETQYF
NA,TRBD1,TRBV6-2/TRBV6-3,TRBJ2-1,TGTGCCAGCAGTTACTCTACAGGGGTAAGCGTGAATGAGCAGTTCTTC,CASSYSTGVSVNEQFF
NA,NA,TRBV6-1,TRBJ2-6,TGTGCCAACTCTGGAGGCCGCTCTGGGGCCAACGTCCTGACTTTC,CANSGGRSGANVLTF
many,TRBD1,TRBV28,TRBJ2-3,TGTGCCAGCAGTTCCTCCGGGACAGGAGGCACAGATACGCAGTATTTT,CASSSSGTGGTDTQYF
many,NA,TRBV27,TRBJ2-1,TGTGCCAGCAGCCCCAGAGGTAGAGGGGACAATGAGCAGTTCTTC,CASSPRGRGDNEQFF
few,TRBD1,TRBV20-1,TRBJ1-5,TGCAGTGCTGTCCGGGACAGCAACAATCAGCCCCAGCATTTT,CSAVRDSNNQPQHF
NA,TRBD1,TRBV20-1,TRBJ2-7,TGCAGTGCTAGAGAACCCAGGACAGGGGACCCCTACGAGCAGTACTTC,CSAREPRTGDPYEQYF